The 24 T cell receptor beta chains below come from one sample, sequenced in a study of cytomegalovirus exposure and HLA in healthy donors (TCRdb year 2017). Library creation used the immunoSEQ multiplex PCR assay. A mixture of 60 forward primers for TCR Vbeta segments and 13 reverse primers for TCR Jbeta segments was used in the multiplex PCR. TCRdb obtained this table from immuneACCESS and retained in-frame rearrangements with V and J assigned. These tables miss some clones; where compared with another copy, unresolved V genes account for less than half of the shortfall, and the remainder is unexplained. The sample yields about 190,000 clones; roughly nine tenths were counted once. Less than 1.3% of the sample is in the top ten clones. Sequenced input: PBMCs. These receptors came from a boy aged 2 to 9 in good health and CMV-seronegative.

The chain employs TRBV30 and TRBJ1-4; D not certain. The CDR3 contains 12 residues. Germline lookup yields CDR1 GTSNPN and CDR2 SVGIG (reference sequence). The V gene lost 2 bases and the J gene lost 7 bases, with 8 bases spanning the gap. CDR3 region: CAWSNWSEKLFF. CDR3 in DNA: TGTGCCTGGAGTAACTGGAGTGAAAAACTGTTTTTT.

This sequence joins TRBV6-1 and TRBJ2-7; D call uncertain. The CDR3 covers 13 residues. The germline gives CDR1 MNHNS, CDR2 SASEGT. The V end lost 2 bases, the J end lost 2 bases, and 7 bases lay between the germline ends. The CDR3 here is CASSENRAYEQYF. The CDR3 DNA follows: TGTGCCAGCAGTGAAAACAGAGCCTACGAGCAGTACTTC.

This chain joins TRBV30 and TRBJ2-3, with 8 bases matching TRBD2. This CDR3 region has 15 residues. Germline lookup yields CDR1 GTSNPN and CDR2 SVGIG (reference sequence). Losses at the gene ends were 3 bases for V and 4 bases for J; bases not matched to a gene: 9. For the CDR3, the DNA is TGTGCCTGGAGGTGGGGGACTAGGTTTCCAGATACGCAGTATTTT. It encodes CAWRWGTRFPDTQYF.

The rearrangement links TRBV30 to TRBJ2-2; no clear D. Germline CDR1 GTSNPN, CDR2 SVGIG (reference sequence). V shed 4 bases and J shed 4 bases, with 10 bases lying between them. This CDR3 spans 13 amino acids. The CDR3 region has the DNA TGTGCCTGGAATAGTTTATCCACCGGGGAGCTGTTTTTT. The encoded protein is CAWNSLSTGELFF.

CDR3 sequence reads: CASSPRLDNEQFF. CDR3 bases: TGTGCCAGCTCACCACGGCTCGACAATGAGCAGTTCTTC. The J gene is TRBJ2-1, the V gene TRBV18; no clear D gene. V lost 1 base and J lost 5, with 6 bases in between. The CDR3 runs to 13 residues. The germline V gene has CDR1 KGHSH and CDR2 LQKENI.

The rearrangement links TRBV29-1 to TRBJ1-1; D ambiguous. The V gene's germline CDR1 is SQVTM and CDR2 ANQGSEA. V was shortened by 3 bases and J by 1 base, with 3 bases between the two germline ends. The CDR3 consists of 11 residues. CDR3 DNA sequence: TGCAGCGTTGACTGGAACACTGAAGCTTTCTTT. Translated, it gives CSVDWNTEAFF.

The chain uses TRBV7-9 and TRBJ2-5; D unclear. Germline V gene data show CDR1 as SEHNR and CDR2 as FQNEAQ (reference sequence). The CDR3 totals 15 residues. Trimming shortened V by 4 bases and J by 2 bases, and 14 bases separated the two germline ends. The CDR3 spells CASSSTQTRQETQYF. The DNA of the CDR3 is TGTGCCAGCAGCTCCACGCAGACACGTCAAGAGACCCAGTACTTC. Based on the CDR3 plus reference TRBV7-9 and TRBJ2-5, the full variable domain is DTGVSQNPRHKITKRGQNVTFRCDPISEHNRLYWYRQTLGQGPEFLTYFQNEAQLEKSRLLSDRFSAERPKGSFSTLEIQRTEQGDSAMYLCASSSTQTRQETQYFGPGTRLLVL.

This clone came up a few times. V is TRBV4-1 and J is TRBJ2-3; TRBD2 aligns across 7 bases. CDR3 length equals 15 residues. Germline V gene lookup returns CDR1 MGHRA and CDR2 YSYEKL. The trim removed 1 base at V and 6 bases at J, leaving 7 bases unmatched. The CDR3, as DNA: TGCGCCAGCAGCCAAGGTGGGAGGGCCTTGGATACGCAGTATTTT. This codes for CASSQGGRALDTQYF.

V gene TRBV13 combines with J gene TRBJ2-2, with D possibly TRBD1 on 6 matching bases. V lost 4 bases, J lost 5 bases, and 17 bases lay in between. CDR1 and CDR2 (germline): PRHDT, FYEKMQ (reference sequence). The CDR3 is 16 amino acids. The CDR3 DNA reads TGTGCCAGCAGCTCCCACTTGACAGGCGCAACCGGGGAGCTGTTTTTT. The encoded protein is CASSSHLTGATGELFF. The full variable domain, in which reference TRBV13 and TRBJ2-2 provide the parts outside the CDR3, is AAGVIQSPRHLIKEKRETATLKCYPIPRHDTVYWYQQGPGQDPQFLISFYEKMQSDKGSIPDRFSAQQFSDYHSELNMSSLELGDSALYFCASSSHLTGATGELFFGEGSRLTVL.

As regards this clone: Other DNA sequences within the sample encode an identical CDR3. The chain employs TRBV28 and TRBJ1-2, with 7 nucleotides matching TRBD1. This CDR3 region has 13 residues. Germline values: CDR1 MDHEN, CDR2 SYDVKM. J gave up 4 bases and V 6 bases, and 5 bases lay outside the gene matches. CDR3 DNA sequence: TGTGCCAGCAGATCTACAGGGGTCTATGGCTACACCTTC. Encoded protein: CASRSTGVYGYTF.

The genes are TRBV20-1 and TRBJ2-7; no definite D call. The CDR3 is 10 residues long. Germline V CDR1 and CDR2: DFQATT, SNEGSKA (reference sequence). V lost 0 bases and J 11 bases, leaving 8 bases between the germline ends. The DNA for the CDR3 is TGCAGTGCTAGAGATCTTGGAGAGTACTTC. This encodes CSARDLGEYF.

Note on this clone: The sample has other DNA sequences that encode this CDR3 too. The rearrangement joins TRBV28 to TRBJ1-5; 8 nucleotides line up with TRBD1. CDR3 length: 14 amino acids. J gave up 6 bases and V 5 bases, and 6 bases lay outside the gene matches. Germline CDR1 and CDR2: MDHEN and SYDVKM. This chain's CDR3 is CASSLTGGGQPQHF. CDR3 DNA sequence: TGTGCCAGCAGTCTTACAGGGGGTGGTCAGCCCCAGCATTTT.

This chain uses TRBV5-8 with TRBJ2-5; TRBD1 matches 10 bases. V dropped 2 bases and J dropped 5; count of bases not matched to a gene: 6. The CDR3 spans 15 residues. The V gene's germline CDR1 is SGHTS and CDR2 YDEGEE. This chain's CDR3 is CASSFGTGVAETQYF. The CDR3 region has the DNA TGTGCCAGCAGCTTTGGGACAGGGGTAGCTGAGACCCAGTACTTC.

The chain is built from TRBV5-8 and TRBJ2-1; D is perhaps TRBD2 (5 bases). This CDR3 is 11 amino acids long. Trimming shortened V by 7 bases and J by 9 bases, and 11 bases separated the two germline ends. Per germline, CDR1 SGHTS and CDR2 YDEGEE. The CDR3 DNA is TGTGCCAGCCAGAGGAGCGGTGAGCAGTTCTTC. Its protein product is CASQRSGEQFF.

CDR3: CASTRRFLAGGPGNNIQYF. In nucleotides, the CDR3 is TGTGCCAGTACTCGAAGATTTTTGGCGGGGGGCCCTGGGAATAACATTCAGTACTTC. V is TRBV19 and J is TRBJ2-4; 8 bases match TRBD2. The CDR3 extends over 19 amino acids. Trimming at V came to 7 bases and at J to 7 bases, leaving 24 bases not matched to a gene. The germline gives CDR1 LNHDA, CDR2 SQIVND (reference sequence).

V usage is TRBV6-1 and J usage is TRBJ2-7; D might be TRBD1 (5 bases). Germline loops: CDR1 MNHNS, CDR2 SASEGT. The CDR3 is made up of 13 amino acids. The V end was cut by 4 bases, the J end by 5 bases, with 12 bases between. Here the CDR3 reads CASSVNRFDEQYF. The CDR3 DNA reads as TGTGCCAGCAGTGTGAACAGGTTCGACGAGCAGTACTTC.

V gene TRBV13 combines with J gene TRBJ2-3; D remains ambiguous. Trimming left V 5 bases short and J 1 base short, with 22 bases between. The CDR3 is 18 amino acids. The V gene's germline CDR1 is PRHDT and CDR2 FYEKMQ (reference sequence). CDR3 nucleotide sequence: TGTGCCAGCAGCCAACCCCAGACGTGGGCTTGTGGCACAGATACGCAGTATTTT. This gives the protein CASSQPQTWACGTDTQYF.

The chain combines TRBV5-1 with TRBJ1-4; no definite D call. Germline V gene data show CDR1 as SGHRS and CDR2 as YFSETQ. The V end was cut by 0 bases, the J end by 0 bases, with 12 bases between. The CDR3 contains 17 residues. The CDR3 nucleotides are TGCGCCAGCAGCTTGGAGCCTCGGGGTGCAACTAATGAAAAACTGTTTTTT. Its protein product is CASSLEPRGATNEKLFF.

V usage is TRBV19 and J usage is TRBJ2-5; 7 nucleotides match TRBD1. The J call may be faulty, since TRBJ2-7 better matches the DNA end. This CDR3 is 13 amino acids long. Per germline, CDR1 LNHDA and CDR2 SQIVND (reference sequence). CDR3 DNA: TGTGCCAGTAGTAGGGACAGTTCCTACGAGCAGTACTTC. Residues: CASSRDSSYEQYF.

The chain uses TRBV7-6 and TRBJ1-6; 7 positions match TRBD1. V lost 2 bases, J lost 13 bases, and 17 bases stayed unmatched. This CDR3 has 17 amino acids. CDR1 and CDR2 (germline): SGHVS, FNYEAQ. CDR3 in DNA: TGTGCCAGCAGCTTAAATCGGCCGCAGACAGGGACTAGTCCCCTCCACTTT. It codes for CASSLNRPQTGTSPLHF.

V is TRBV19 and J is TRBJ1-2, with TRBD1 matching 10 bases. The CDR3 covers 15 residues. With 4 bases clipped from V and 5 bases from J, the junction kept 7 bases outside the gene matches. The germline V gene encodes CDR1 LNHDA and CDR2 SQIVND (reference sequence). As DNA, the CDR3 is TGTGCCAGTAGTACTACCGGGACAGGGGTGTATGGCTACACCTTC. Its translation is CASSTTGTGVYGYTF.

The rearrangement uses TRBV7-9 and TRBJ2-2; D possibly corresponds to TRBD2 (5 bases). The CDR3 is made up of 14 amino acids. Deletions cut 4 bases from V and 7 bases from J, with 13 bases between. Germline CDR1 is SEHNR and CDR2 is FQNEAQ (reference sequence). CDR3 bases: TGTGCCAGCAGCTCGCCGGGAACAAGCGGGGAGCTGTTTTTT. Encoded protein: CASSSPGTSGELFF.

This clone occurred a few times. The chain combines TRBV7-6 with TRBJ2-6; the D gene is possibly TRBD2 (7 bases). The CDR3 extends over 16 amino acids. Germline lookup yields CDR1 SGHVS and CDR2 FNYEAQ. The V and J ends lost 8 bases and 0 bases respectively, with 14 bases between them. CDR3 protein: CASASGGPSGANVLTF. CDR3 nucleotide sequence: TGTGCCAGCGCCTCGGGGGGCCCCTCTGGGGCCAACGTCCTGACTTTC. Full variable domain (outside the CDR3, taken from reference TRBV7-6 and TRBJ2-6): GAGVSQSPRYKVTKRGQDVALRCDPISGHVSLYWYRQALGQGPEFLTYFNYEAQQDKSGLPNDRFSAERPEGSISTLTIQRTEQRDSAMYRCASASGGPSGANVLTFGAGSRLTVL.

The chain employs TRBV6-1 and TRBJ2-5; TRBD2 agrees at 13 bases. The germline CDR1 and CDR2 sequences are MNHNS and SASEGT. This CDR3 has 16 amino acids. The V segment lost 2 bases and the J segment 5 bases; nucleotides outside the gene matches: 5. The CDR3 is CASSENMGLAGETQYF. In DNA form, the CDR3 reads TGTGCCAGCAGTGAAAATATGGGACTAGCGGGGGAGACCCAGTACTTC.